Below, 10 T cell receptor beta chains from the same sample are listed, as sequenced in a study of cytomegalovirus exposure and HLA in healthy donors. In the PCR, 60 Vbeta and 13 Jbeta primers were used. Assay: immunoSEQ multiplex PCR; the TCRdb copy retains only in-frame clones and omits some. The table shows about 110,000 clones, with roughly 63% occurring only once. Sequences were obtained from PBMCs. The source is a woman aged 70-85 years in good health and CMV-seropositive.

This chain connects TRBV6-5 to TRBJ1-1; D is ambiguous. The CDR3 covers 15 residues. Looked up from germline, CDR1 is MNHEY and CDR2 is SVGAGI. The germline V and J ends were trimmed by 0 bases and 4 bases, with 12 bases remaining between them. The CDR3 loop is CASSYSYRVSTEAFF. The DNA for the CDR3 is TGTGCCAGCAGTTACTCATACCGGGTCTCCACTGAAGCTTTCTTT.

This clone has more than one count but fewer than ten. The genes are TRBV11-2 and TRBJ2-1; possibly TRBD2 for D (6 bases). This CDR3 is built from 13 residues. From germline, CDR1 is SGHAT and CDR2 FQNNGV. V shed 4 bases and J shed 7 bases, with 11 bases lying between them. Here the CDR3 reads CASSSGTWNEQFF. CDR3 in DNA: TGTGCCAGCAGCTCGGGGACTTGGAATGAGCAGTTCTTC. Full variable domain (remainder filled in from reference TRBV11-2 and TRBJ2-1): EAGVAQSPRYKIIEKRQSVAFWCNPISGHATLYWYQQILGQGPKLLIQFQNNGVVDDSQLPKDRFSAERLKGVDSTLKIQPAKLEDSAVYLCASSSGTWNEQFFGPGTRLTVL.

This clone was picked up a small number of times. The CDR3 loop is CASSPSYRSNQPQHF. The CDR3 coding sequence is TGTGCCAGCAGCCCCAGTTACAGGAGCAATCAGCCCCAGCATTTT. The genes are TRBV2 and TRBJ1-5; possible D gene TRBD1, 5 bases. With 6 bases removed from V and 1 base from J, the gap between germline ends came to 13 bases. The CDR3 extends over 15 amino acids. The germline V gene has CDR1 SNHLY and CDR2 FYNNEI.

This clone was detected only once. This chain uses TRBV11-2 with TRBJ2-7, with D perhaps matching TRBD1 (5 bases). Per germline, CDR1 SGHAT and CDR2 FQNNGV. The CDR3 runs 14 residues. V lost 1 base to trimming and J lost 2 bases, with 9 bases between them. CDR3 nucleotide sequence: TGTGCCAGCAGCTTAGGGGGCGGAGCCTACGAGCAGTACTTC. It is translated as CASSLGGGAYEQYF.

The J gene is TRBJ1-1, the V gene TRBV4-1, with D hard to call. Looked up from germline, CDR1 is MGHRA and CDR2 is YSYEKL. CDR3 length: 15 amino acids. Trimming cost V 4 bases and J 0 bases, with 12 bases left between them. In nucleotides, the CDR3 is TGCGCCAGCAGCCGTCAACAGACCATGAACACTGAAGCTTTCTTT. It translates to CASSRQQTMNTEAFF.

This chain links TRBV11-3 with TRBJ2-3, with TRBD2 matching over 7 bases. Per germline, CDR1 SGHNT and CDR2 YENEEA. The CDR3 sequence is 17 residues long. The V segment lost 5 bases and the J segment 6 bases; nucleotides outside the gene matches: 17. The CDR3 region has the DNA TGTGCCAGCAGCCCCGAATCGGGACTAAAAGGAGCCGATACGCAGTATTTT. Translating it yields CASSPESGLKGADTQYF. Full variable domain (remainder filled in from reference TRBV11-3 and TRBJ2-3): EAGVVQSPRYKIIEKKQPVAFWCNPISGHNTLYWYLQNLGQGPELLIRYENEEAVDDSQLPKDRFSAERLKGVDSTLKIQPAELGDSAVYLCASSPESGLKGADTQYFGPGTRLTVL.

The genes are TRBV27 and TRBJ2-7, with D possibly matching TRBD1 (6 bases). The CDR3 has 13 residues. The germline gives CDR1 MNHEY, CDR2 SMNVEV (reference sequence). V lost 0 bases and J lost 4, with 7 bases in between. The CDR3 region is CASSLSRGYEQYF. The CDR3 DNA follows: TGTGCCAGCAGTTTATCGAGGGGGTACGAGCAGTACTTC.

This clone was counted between two and nine times. CDR3 nucleotide sequence: TGTGCCAGCAGCTTTGTTGTGGACAGCAGACTCCAAGAGACCCAGTACTTC. Protein product: CASSFVVDSRLQETQYF. This chain joins TRBV7-2 and TRBJ2-5, with D perhaps matching TRBD1 (6 bases). This CDR3 is built from 17 residues. The ends were cut back, 3 bases at V and 1 base at J, with 18 bases in the middle. Germline values: CDR1 SGHTA, CDR2 FQGNSA.

J is TRBJ1-2 and V is TRBV15; no clear D gene. Per germline, CDR1 LNHNV and CDR2 YYDKDF (reference sequence). V gave up 0 bases and J gave up 5 bases, with 10 bases separating them. CDR3 length: 14 amino acids. The CDR3 nucleotides are TGTGCCACCAGCAGAGACAGGACTGCGTATGGCTACACCTTC. Amino acids: CATSRDRTAYGYTF.

This clone was counted a few times. The V call is TRBV13, the J call TRBJ1-1, with 9 bases aligning to TRBD1. The V gene's germline CDR1 is PRHDT and CDR2 FYEKMQ (reference sequence). Losses at the gene ends were 5 bases for V and 5 bases for J; bases not matched to a gene: 6. CDR3 size: 14 residues. The DNA for the CDR3 is TGTGCCAGCAGCCCGGACAGGGGAAGAACTGAAGCTTTCTTT. This sequence encodes CASSPDRGRTEAFF.